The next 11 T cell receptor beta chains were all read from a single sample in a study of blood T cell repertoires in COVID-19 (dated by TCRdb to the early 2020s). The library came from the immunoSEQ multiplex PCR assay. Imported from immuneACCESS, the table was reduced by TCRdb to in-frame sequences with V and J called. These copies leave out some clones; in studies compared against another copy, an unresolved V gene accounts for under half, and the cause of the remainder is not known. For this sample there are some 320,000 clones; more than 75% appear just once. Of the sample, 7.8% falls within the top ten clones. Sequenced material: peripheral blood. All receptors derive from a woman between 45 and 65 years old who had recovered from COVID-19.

The CDR3, as DNA: TGTGCCAGCAGTTTACGCTTAGTGACGGGAGGGAGCTCCTACGAGCAGTACTTC. Amino acids: CASSLRLVTGGSSYEQYF. The J gene is TRBJ2-7, the V gene TRBV27, with 8 bases fitting TRBD2. The CDR3 loop spans 18 amino acids. The J segment lost 0 bases and the V segment lost 2 bases, leaving 12 bases of the junction unmatched. Germline-derived CDR1 and CDR2 are MNHEY and SMNVEV (reference sequence).

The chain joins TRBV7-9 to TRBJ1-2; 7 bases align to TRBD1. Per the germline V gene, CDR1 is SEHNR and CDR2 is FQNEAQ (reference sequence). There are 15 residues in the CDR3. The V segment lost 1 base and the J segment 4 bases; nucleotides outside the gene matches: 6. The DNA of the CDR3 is TGTGCCAGCAGCTTAGGAGGGACAGTAACCTATGGCTACACCTTC. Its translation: CASSLGGTVTYGYTF. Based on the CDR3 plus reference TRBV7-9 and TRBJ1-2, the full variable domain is DTGVSQNPRHKITKRGQNVTFRCDPISEHNRLYWYRQTLGQGPEFLTYFQNEAQLEKSRLLSDRFSAERPKGSFSTLEIQRTEQGDSAMYLCASSLGGTVTYGYTFGSGTRLTVV.

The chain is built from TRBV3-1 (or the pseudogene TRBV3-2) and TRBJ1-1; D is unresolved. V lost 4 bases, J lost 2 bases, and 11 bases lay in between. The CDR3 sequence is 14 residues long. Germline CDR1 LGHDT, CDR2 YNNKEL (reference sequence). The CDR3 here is CASSPSNLNTEAFF. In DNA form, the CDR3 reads TGTGCCAGCAGCCCCTCCAACCTAAACACTGAAGCTTTCTTT.

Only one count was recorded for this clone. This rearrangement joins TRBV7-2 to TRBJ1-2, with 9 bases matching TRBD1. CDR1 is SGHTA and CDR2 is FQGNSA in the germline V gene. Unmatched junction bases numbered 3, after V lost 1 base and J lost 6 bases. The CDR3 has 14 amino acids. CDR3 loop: CASSLVTGGHGYTF. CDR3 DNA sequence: TGTGCCAGCAGCTTAGTTACAGGGGGCCATGGCTACACCTTC.

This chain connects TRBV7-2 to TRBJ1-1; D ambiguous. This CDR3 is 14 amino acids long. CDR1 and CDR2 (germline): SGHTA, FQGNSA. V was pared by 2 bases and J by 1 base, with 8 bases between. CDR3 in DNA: TGTGCCAGCAGCTTACTACGTCAGAACACTGAAGCTTTCTTT. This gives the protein CASSLLRQNTEAFF.

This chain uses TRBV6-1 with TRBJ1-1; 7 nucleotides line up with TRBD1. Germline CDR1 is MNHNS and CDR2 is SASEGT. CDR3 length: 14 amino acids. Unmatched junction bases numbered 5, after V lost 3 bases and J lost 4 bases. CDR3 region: CASSDHRGGTEAFF. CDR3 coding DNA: TGTGCCAGCAGTGACCACAGGGGAGGCACTGAAGCTTTCTTT.

The CDR3 nucleotides are TGTGCCAGCAGCTTAAGCGTGTCAAACAATGAGCAGTTCTTC. Translated, it gives CASSLSVSNNEQFF. The rearrangement joins TRBV7-9 to TRBJ2-1; no clear D gene. With 2 bases removed from V and 5 bases from J, the gap between germline ends came to 10 bases. This CDR3 is built from 14 residues. The germline gives CDR1 SEHNR, CDR2 FQNEAQ (reference sequence).

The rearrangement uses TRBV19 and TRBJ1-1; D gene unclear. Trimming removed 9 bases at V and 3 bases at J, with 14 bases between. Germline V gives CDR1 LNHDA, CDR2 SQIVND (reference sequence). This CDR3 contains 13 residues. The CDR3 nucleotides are TGTGCCAGCAAGATGAGGTTAGACACTGAAGCTTTCTTT. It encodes CASKMRLDTEAFF. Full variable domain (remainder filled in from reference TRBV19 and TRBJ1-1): DGGITQSPKYLFRKEGQNVTLSCEQNLNHDAMYWYRQDPGQGLRLIYYSQIVNDFQKGDIAEGYSVSREKKESFPLTVTSAQKNPTAFYLCASKMRLDTEAFFGQGTRLTVV.

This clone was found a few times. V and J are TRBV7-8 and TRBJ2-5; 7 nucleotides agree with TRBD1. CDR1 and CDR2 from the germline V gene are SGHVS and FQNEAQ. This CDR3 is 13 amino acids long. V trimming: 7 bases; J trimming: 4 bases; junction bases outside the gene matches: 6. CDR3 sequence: CASTKTGTETQYF. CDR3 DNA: TGTGCCAGCACCAAGACAGGGACAGAGACCCAGTACTTC.

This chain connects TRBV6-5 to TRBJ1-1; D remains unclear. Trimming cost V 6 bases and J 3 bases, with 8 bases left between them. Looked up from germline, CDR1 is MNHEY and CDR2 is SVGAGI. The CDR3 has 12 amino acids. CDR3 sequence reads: CASSSQDTEAFF. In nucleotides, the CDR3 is TGTGCCAGCAGCTCCCAGGACACTGAAGCTTTCTTT.

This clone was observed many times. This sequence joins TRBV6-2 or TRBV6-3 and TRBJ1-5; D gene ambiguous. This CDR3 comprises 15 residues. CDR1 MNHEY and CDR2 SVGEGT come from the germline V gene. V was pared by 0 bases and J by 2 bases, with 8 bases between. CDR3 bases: TGTGCCAGCAGTTACTCCCCCGGGGGCAATCAGCCCCAGCATTTT. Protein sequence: CASSYSPGGNQPQHF.